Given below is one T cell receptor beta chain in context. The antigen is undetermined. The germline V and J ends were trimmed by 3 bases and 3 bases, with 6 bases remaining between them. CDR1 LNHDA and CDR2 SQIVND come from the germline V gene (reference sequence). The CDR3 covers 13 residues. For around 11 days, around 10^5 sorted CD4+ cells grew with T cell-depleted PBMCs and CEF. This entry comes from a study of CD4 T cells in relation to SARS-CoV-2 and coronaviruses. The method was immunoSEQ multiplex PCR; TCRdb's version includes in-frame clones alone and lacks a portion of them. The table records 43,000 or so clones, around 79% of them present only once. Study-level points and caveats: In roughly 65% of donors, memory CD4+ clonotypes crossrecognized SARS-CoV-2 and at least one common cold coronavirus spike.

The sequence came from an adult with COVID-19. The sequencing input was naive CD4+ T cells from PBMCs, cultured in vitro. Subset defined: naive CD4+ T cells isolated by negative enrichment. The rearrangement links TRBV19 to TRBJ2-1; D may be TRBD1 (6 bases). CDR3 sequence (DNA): TGTGCCAGTAGTATGACAGGCTACAATGAGCAGTTCTTC. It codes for CASSMTGYNEQFF.